This T cell receptor beta chain came from a study of cytomegalovirus exposure and HLA in healthy donors. This clone was recorded a few times. What it binds is not known. Germline lookup yields CDR1 SNHLY and CDR2 FYNNEI. V lost 2 bases and J 2 bases, leaving 8 bases between the germline ends. The CDR3 spans 14 residues. Whole-study results and caveats: Later analysis found that TCR beta chains associated with HLA were more clonally expanded than other, equally common chains. A few V segments could not be told apart, such as TRBV6-2 and TRBV6-3, and were left out. Sequencing likely caused a cluster of highly shared sequence variants. V- and J-gene trimming in TCR beta was tied to a missense DCLRE1C variant by an analysis performed later.

PCR primers comprised 60 Vbeta and 13 Jbeta primers. Measured with immunoSEQ multiplex PCR; TCRdb has only the in-frame clones, and not every one. This sample has 220,000 or so clones; roughly three quarters occur once, and the top ten carry roughly 1.5%. Sequenced input: PBMCs. The J gene is TRBJ2-3, the V gene TRBV2, with TRBD1 as a possible D gene (6 bases). This receptor was obtained from a man aged 45 to 65 in good health and CMV-seronegative. In DNA, the CDR3 is TGTGCCAGCAGTGAACAGGGGACCACAGATACGCAGTATTTT. This codes for CASSEQGTTDTQYF.